Listed here is a single TCR beta chain. This entry comes from a study of blood T cell repertoires in COVID-19. About the study: Samples came from the United States, Italy and Spain, spanning acute and convalescent COVID-19. T cells, B-cell-depleted T cells, or PBMCs provided the cDNA or gDNA that served as material.

The V gene end was trimmed by 1 base and the J gene end by 7 bases; junction bases not matched to a gene: 5. CDR3 length equals 15 residues. CDR1 is MGHRA and CDR2 is YSYEKL in the germline V gene. Original processing notes: Cell counts per sample came from amplifying reference gene primers. Sequencing was performed with immunoSEQ multiplex PCR; in TCRdb, only in-frame clones are kept and a portion is missing. Clone size and the V and J calls come from that table; the DNA yielded D and trimming. The sample consists of 68,000 or so clones, about 91% of them appearing once. Sequenced: peripheral blood. The J gene is TRBJ1-5, the V gene TRBV4-1, with 9 bases aligning to TRBD1. This clonotype originated in a woman in her seventies with acute or convalescent COVID-19. The CDR3 loop reads CASSQVAGTGQPQHF. CDR3 nucleotides: TGCGCCAGCAGCCAAGTCGCCGGGACAGGGCAGCCCCAGCATTTT.